The source of this T cell receptor beta chain is a study of cytomegalovirus exposure and HLA in healthy donors. Whole-study context: Later, an analysis reported that the approximately 120 validation repertoires had used the same platform as the approximately 630 first-cohort repertoires.

The study's findings and limits: Some public TCRs appeared in many individuals, while most sequences were rare.

The CDR3 is 13 amino acids. Trimming removed 1 base from V and 7 bases from J, with 8 bases in between. Germline values: CDR1 SGHTA, CDR2 FQGNSA. Worth noting for this clone: The antigen is undetermined.

Repertoires were generated with immunoSEQ multiplex PCR, while TCRdb's copy carries only in-frame clones and drops some. The data contain 200,000 to 250,000 clones, roughly 83% of them singletons. Input material: PBMCs. This chain connects TRBV7-2 to TRBJ1-5; D not resolved. The sequence was obtained from a woman aged 25 to 45 in good health and CMV-seropositive. The CDR3 sequence is CASSLVHLQPQHF. CDR3 DNA: TGTGCCAGCAGCTTAGTTCACCTCCAGCCCCAGCATTTT.